The 6 T cell receptor beta chains presented below share a single source sample, sequenced in a study of CD8+ T cells in alopecia areata. Sequencing templates came from extracted RNA that was reverse transcribed into cDNA. Here immunoSEQ multiplex PCR was the method, and the copy in TCRdb shows in-frame clones only, minus some. The data show approximately 160,000 clones, roughly 60% seen once. Treatment of the sample: oral pan-JAK inhibitor, 5-10 mg twice daily. Sequencing used CD4+ T cells sorted from blood, obtained at week 24, from a patient treated with tofacitinib. The receptor source for this set is a human donor with alopecia areata.

At least ten counts were recorded for this clone. The CDR3 region is CAINPGPDTQYF. As DNA, the CDR3 is TGTGCCATCAATCCGGGCCCAGATACGCAGTATTTT. The chain joins TRBV10-3 to TRBJ2-3; D is unresolved. Trimming took off 7 bases at V and 4 bases at J, with 9 bases between the two ends. The CDR3 sequence is 12 residues long. CDR1 ENHRY and CDR2 SYGVKD come from the germline V gene.

The chain employs TRBV11-3 and TRBJ2-3; 8 nucleotides agree with TRBD1. Trimming took 5 bases from V and 8 from J; bases not matched to a gene: 9. CDR1 and CDR2 from the germline V gene are SGHNT and YENEEA. The CDR3 contains 14 residues. DNA for the CDR3: TGTGCCAGCAGCATCACAGGGGGATACGGTACGCAGTATTTT. Its translation: CASSITGGYGTQYF.

This sequence joins TRBV7-6 and TRBJ2-5; TRBD1 matches 10 bases. Germline loops: CDR1 SGHVS, CDR2 FNYEAQ. The V and J ends lost 5 bases and 4 bases, in that order; junction bases with no gene match: 7. CDR3 length equals 15 residues. This chain's CDR3 is CASSRLDRGPETQYF. As DNA, the CDR3 is TGTGCCAGCAGCCGGCTTGACAGGGGGCCAGAGACCCAGTACTTC. The full variable domain, in which reference TRBV7-6 and TRBJ2-5 provide the parts outside the CDR3, is GAGVSQSPRYKVTKRGQDVALRCDPISGHVSLYWYRQALGQGPEFLTYFNYEAQQDKSGLPNDRFSAERPEGSISTLTIQRTEQRDSAMYRCASSRLDRGPETQYFGPGTRLLVL.

The J gene is TRBJ2-1, the V gene TRBV5-1, with D possibly TRBD2 on 7 matching bases. The CDR3 is 14 amino acids. Trimming cost V 5 bases and J 5 bases, with 14 bases left between them. CDR1 is SGHRS and CDR2 is YFSETQ in the germline V gene. Here the CDR3 reads CASRSTGGHNEQFF. Here the CDR3 DNA reads TGCGCCAGCAGATCGACGGGGGGCCACAATGAGCAGTTCTTC.

The chain joins TRBV2 to TRBJ1-4; the D gene is possibly TRBD1 (5 bases). Germline V gene lookup returns CDR1 SNHLY and CDR2 FYNNEI. The CDR3 sequence is 14 residues long. Trimming pared 4 bases from V and 8 bases from J, leaving 14 bases between. CDR3 sequence reads: CASSAQGVKEKLFF. As DNA, the CDR3 is TGTGCCAGCAGTGCTCAGGGAGTGAAGGAAAAACTGTTTTTT.

The chain is built from TRBV15 and TRBJ2-6; D is possibly TRBD2 (6 bases). V was cut by 5 bases and J by 1 base, with 12 bases left in between. Germline V gene lookup returns CDR1 LNHNV and CDR2 YYDKDF (reference sequence). This CDR3 spans 16 amino acids. The CDR3 region is CATSRRGTSGANVLTF. The CDR3 nucleotides read TGTGCCACCAGCCGCCGCGGGACTTCTGGGGCCAACGTCCTGACTTTC.